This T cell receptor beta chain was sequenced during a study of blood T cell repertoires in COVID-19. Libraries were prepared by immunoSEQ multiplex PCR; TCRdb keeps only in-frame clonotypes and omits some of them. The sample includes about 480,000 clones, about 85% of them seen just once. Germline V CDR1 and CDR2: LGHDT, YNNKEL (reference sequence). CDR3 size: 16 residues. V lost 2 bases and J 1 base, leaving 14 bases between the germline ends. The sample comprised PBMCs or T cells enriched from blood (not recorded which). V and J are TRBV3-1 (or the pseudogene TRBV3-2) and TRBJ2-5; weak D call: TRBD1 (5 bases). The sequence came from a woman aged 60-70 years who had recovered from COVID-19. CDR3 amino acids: CASSQSSPTVQETQYF. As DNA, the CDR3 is TGTGCCAGCAGCCAATCATCACCGACAGTCCAAGAGACCCAGTACTTC.